This TCR beta chain was documented in a study of blood T cell repertoires in COVID-19. Overall study: The analysed material was cDNA or gDNA that came from T cells, B-cell-depleted T cells, or PBMCs.

The authors' processing: Amplification from reference gene primers served as the basis for estimated nucleated cell counts. Sequencing used immunoSEQ multiplex PCR; TCRdb keeps in-frame clones, though not all of them. D and trimming were read from the DNA, whereas the V and J calls and clone size are those reported in that table. The sample has 350,000 or so clones, about 87% seen once. This CDR3 comprises 14 residues. The V and J ends lost 2 bases and 0 bases respectively, with 8 bases between them. Germline values: CDR1 SGHNT, CDR2 YENEEA. This clone was detected once. Sequencing input: peripheral blood. This TCR was recovered from a woman in her twenties or thirties with COVID-19, enrolled during active disease. This rearrangement joins TRBV11-3 to TRBJ2-7; no clear D. CDR3 region: CASSLQANSYEQYF. The CDR3 DNA is TGTGCCAGCAGCTTACAGGCCAACTCCTACGAGCAGTACTTC.